These T cell receptor beta chains were read from a single sample in a study of early T cells in non-severe SARS-CoV-2 infection. TCRdb re-called the 5' RACE reads with MiXCR, one entry per CDR3 protein. The table lists approximately 19,000 distinct CDR3 sequences, approximately 5.6% of them singletons. What was sequenced was whole blood. The receptors here all came from an adult who was a healthcare worker with PCR-confirmed SARS-CoV-2 infection or an uninfected control (not recorded which). The CDR3 runs from the conserved cysteine through the conserved F or W. A D gene is named only where the DNA matches it firmly. The size of a clone is reported for some rows only, either as once, few or many, or as a class for expanded clones.

>TRBJ2-2|many|TRBV19|.
TGTGCCAGCAAGGGGTATGGCGACACCGGGGAGCTGTTTTTT
CASKGYGDTGELFF
>TRBJ2-3|many|TRBV7-8|.
TGTGCCAGCAGCTTAGCAGCGGCCCCAGGCACAGATACGCAGTATTTT
CASSLAAAPGTDTQYF
>TRBJ2-7|.|TRBV30|TRBD1
TGTGCCTGGAAAGGAACAGGGGCCTCCTACGAGCAGTACTTC
CAWKGTGASYEQYF
>TRBJ2-7|.|TRBV27|TRBD2
TGTGCCAGCAGTTTATCTCCAAGCGGGAGCTACGAGCAGTACTTC
CASSLSPSGSYEQYF
>TRBJ1-5|medium-sized|TRBV28|.
TGTGCCAGCAGCGTAACAGGACTCAATCAGCCCCAGCATTTT
CASSVTGLNQPQHF
>TRBJ2-3|many|TRBV29-1|TRBD1
TGCAGCGTTGTTTCAGGGACAGGGGCGATAGATACGCAGTATTTT
CSVVSGTGAIDTQYF
>TRBJ2-3|medium-sized|TRBV27|TRBD1
TGTGCCAGCAGTCGACAGGGTTCAGATACGCAGTATTTT
CASSRQGSDTQYF
>TRBJ1-2|many|TRBV6-5|TRBD1
TGTGCCAGCAGTTACTCTTATCCGGGACAGGGGGCGAGTAACTATGGCTACACCTTC
CASSYSYPGQGASNYGYTF
>TRBJ1-4|many|TRBV7-9|TRBD1
TGTGCCAGCAGCTTCCCCGCCGGGACAGGCGCCGGGCTGTTTTTT
CASSFPAGTGAGLFF
>TRBJ1-3|many|TRBV7-9|.
TGTGCCAGCAGCTTGGGAGACAGGTCTGGAAACACCATATATTTT
CASSLGDRSGNTIYF
>TRBJ2-1|.|TRBV5-1|TRBD2
TGCGCCAGCAGCTCGACTAGCGGGAGGGGAAATGAGCAGTTCTTC
CASSSTSGRGNEQFF
>TRBJ2-2|.|TRBV30|.
TGTGCCTGGAGTGGGGACACGAACACCGGGGAGCTGTTTTTT
CAWSGDTNTGELFF
>TRBJ2-5|many|TRBV6-6|TRBD2
TGTGCCAGCACCATGTGGCGGGAGGATGGAGAGACCCAGTACTTC
CASTMWREDGETQYF
>TRBJ2-2|many|TRBV4-1|.
TGCGCCAGCAGCTCCCAGGCCGGGGAGCTGTTTTTT
CASSSQAGELFF
>TRBJ2-7|few|TRBV29-1|.
TGCAGCGTAGGACACTCCGCATACGAGCAGTACTTC
CSVGHSAYEQYF
>TRBJ2-1|many|TRBV6-5|.
TGTGCCAGCAGTTCCGCGGGTGGCTCCTACAATGAGCAGTTCTTC
CASSSAGGSYNEQFF
>TRBJ2-7|many|TRBV4-1|.
TGCGCCAGCAGCCAAGATAGCAGGGGTCCTACCTACGAGCAGTACTTC
CASSQDSRGPTYEQYF
>TRBJ2-1|many|TRBV20-1|TRBD2
TGCAGTGCCAGGGTAGCGGGAGGGCCTCGCAATGAGCAGTTCTTC
CSARVAGGPRNEQFF
>TRBJ2-1|.|TRBV20-1|TRBD1
TGCAGTGCCCACGAAAGACAGGGGGCTTACAATGAGCAGTTCTTC
CSAHERQGAYNEQFF
>TRBJ2-5|many|TRBV9|.
TGTGCCAGCAGCGTAGAGGGGGAAGAGACCCAGTACTTC
CASSVEGEETQYF
>TRBJ1-6|.|TRBV30|.
TGTGCCTGGACCGCCCCCGGGGTCGGTAAATCACCCCTCCACTTT
CAWTAPGVGKSPLHF
>TRBJ2-2|few|TRBV11-2|TRBD2
TGTGCCAGCAGCAGAAGACTAGCGGGAGACACCGGGGAGCTGTTTTTT
CASSRRLAGDTGELFF
>TRBJ1-1|many|TRBV28|.
TGTGCCAGCAGTTTATCTATGGGTGAAGCTTTCTTT
CASSLSMGEAFF
>TRBJ1-1|many|TRBV29-1|.
TGCAGCGTTAGGGAGCGCATTGAAGCTTTCTTT
CSVRERIEAFF
>TRBJ2-3|many|TRBV28|.
TGTGCCAGCACCGCTTTAATAAGGGGGATAGCGGAAGATACGCAGTATTTT
CASTALIRGIAEDTQYF
>TRBJ1-2|many|TRBV5-4|.
TGTGCCAGCAGCTTGATTCCGGGACGGGATCGTGAGGGCTACACCTTC
CASSLIPGRDREGYTF
>TRBJ1-1|many|TRBV27|TRBD1
TGTGCCAGCAGGTCGGGACAGTGGGACACTGAAGCTTTCTTT
CASRSGQWDTEAFF
>TRBJ2-5|many|TRBV7-9|TRBD1
TGTGCCAGCGGCTCTTCGTGGGGACAGCACAAAAGCGGAGAGACCCAGTACTTC
CASGSSWGQHKSGETQYF
>TRBJ2-7|many|TRBV3-1|.
TGTGCCAGCAGCCAAGATCTTCTAGCCGCCCAGGAGGGGCAGTACTTC
CASSQDLLAAQEGQYF
>TRBJ1-3|many|TRBV6-5|.
TGTGCCAGCAGCCGTGGGGAGGTGAACTCTGGAAACACCATATATTTT
CASSRGEVNSGNTIYF
>TRBJ2-3|medium-sized|TRBV12-3/TRBV12-4|.
TGTGCCAGCCTCCGGGGGCCTACATTGACAGATACGCAGTATTTT
CASLRGPTLTDTQYF
>TRBJ2-4|.|TRBV11-2|.
TGTGCCAGCAGCCTCGAGAGGGGCATTCAGTACTTC
CASSLERGIQYF
>TRBJ2-7|many|TRBV18|.
TGTGCCAGCTCACCACCGGGGACGGTTAACTACGAGCAGTACTTC
CASSPPGTVNYEQYF
>TRBJ2-3|few|TRBV5-6|TRBD2
TGTGCCAGCAGCTCCGGGACTACCGTGGGCACAGATACGCAGTATTTT
CASSSGTTVGTDTQYF
>TRBJ2-7|few|TRBV11-2|.
TGTGCCAGCAGCTTAGCTAGGGACACACCATACGAGCAGTACTTC
CASSLARDTPYEQYF
>TRBJ2-5|many|TRBV5-1|.
TGCGCCAGCAGCTTGGCCATTGGAGAGACCCAGTACTTC
CASSLAIGETQYF
>TRBJ2-6|few|TRBV11-2|.
TGTGCCAGCAGCTTGGAGGCTGGGGCCAACGTCCTGACTTTC
CASSLEAGANVLTF
>TRBJ2-2|many|TRBV4-1|.
TGCGCCAGCAGCCGGGGCGGGGAGCTGTTTTTT
CASSRGGELFF
>TRBJ2-3|medium-sized|TRBV7-9|.
TGTGCCAGCAGCCCAAAAACAGATACGCAGTATTTT
CASSPKTDTQYF
>TRBJ2-2|many|TRBV6-2/TRBV6-3|.
TGTGCCAGCAGTTCCGAACTTGGTAGATATCGGACCGGGGAGCTGTTTTTT
CASSSELGRYRTGELFF
>TRBJ1-1|many|TRBV15|.
TGTGCCACCAGCAAATACCTGAACACTGAAGCTTTCTTT
CATSKYLNTEAFF
>TRBJ2-1|many|TRBV20-1|.
TGCAGTGCTCCAGTAGCGGAAAACTCCTACAATGAGCAGTTCTTC
CSAPVAENSYNEQFF
>TRBJ1-4|many|TRBV4-1|.
TGCGCCAGCAGCCAAGATCGAAGAACGGGCGAGGGTAATGAAAAACTGTTTTTT
CASSQDRRTGEGNEKLFF
>TRBJ2-3|.|TRBV5-1|TRBD2
TGCGCCAGCAGCCCTAGCGGGAGGGGCACAGATACGCAGTATTTT
CASSPSGRGTDTQYF
>TRBJ2-7|many|TRBV7-2|.
TGTGCCAGCAGCTTAGCTAGCAAGGGGACCTACGAGCAGTACTTC
CASSLASKGTYEQYF